The 19 T cell receptor beta chains given below trace back to one sample, sequenced in a study of T-cell memory formation after mild COVID-19. TCRdb re-analysed the 5' RACE reads in MiXCR, keeping a single row per CDR3 protein. The sample records 350,000 to 400,000 distinct CDR3 sequences, about an eighth being singletons. The material sequenced was PBMCs or a T cell subset sorted from them (not recorded which). These receptors came from a man aged 18-30 years who had mild COVID-19 (a few samples of this study predate the infection). Cell type and time point are not known.

This clonotype showed up just a few times. The rearrangement uses TRBV12-5 and TRBJ2-1, with D maybe TRBD1 (6 bases). Germline CDR1 reads LGHNT; CDR2 reads FRNRAP. The V gene lost 2 bases and the J gene lost 7 bases, with 15 bases spanning the gap. CDR3 length: 15 residues. In DNA, the CDR3 is TGTGCTAGTGGTTTGCGTCCTGGGACAAGGAATGAGCAGTTCTTC. Translated: CASGLRPGTRNEQFF.

V and J are TRBV18 and TRBJ1-1; a weak D match, TRBD1 (5 bases). The V end lost 1 base, the J end lost 2 bases, and 8 bases lay between the germline ends. This CDR3 has 14 amino acids. CDR1 KGHSH and CDR2 LQKENI come from the germline V gene. In nucleotides, the CDR3 is TGTGCCAGCTCACCACAAGACAGTAACACTGAAGCTTTCTTT. It codes for CASSPQDSNTEAFF.

This clonotype turned up a few times. This chain connects TRBV23-1 to TRBJ2-3, with D perhaps matching TRBD1 (6 bases). TRBV23-1 is designated an ORF whose function remains uncertain. Trimming took 8 bases from V and 3 from J, leaving 15 bases between them. The CDR3 covers 14 residues. CDR3 nucleotides: TGCGCCAGCGCCACAGGGAATGCTACAGATACGCAGTATTTT. Amino acid sequence: CASATGNATDTQYF.

This clonotype was seen a handful of times. The genes are TRBV6-2 or TRBV6-3 and TRBJ1-5, with D uncertain. The CDR3 loop spans 16 amino acids. Germline loops: CDR1 MNHEY, CDR2 SVGEGT. Trimming took off 6 bases at V and 1 base at J, with 16 bases between the two ends. The CDR3, as DNA: TGTGCCAGCAGCCTGCGTTTGTGGGGAAGCAATCAGCCCCAGCATTTT. Protein: CASSLRLWGSNQPQHF.

This clonotype has only a few counts. The V call is TRBV7-9, the J call TRBJ2-1; tentatively, D is TRBD1 or TRBD2 (5 bases each). The CDR3 loop spans 16 amino acids. Germline V gene sequence: CDR1 SEHNR, CDR2 FQNEAQ (reference sequence). V was cut by 2 bases and J by 6 bases, with 17 bases left in between. CDR3 region: CASSLPPGRDFNEQFF. CDR3 nucleotide sequence: TGTGCCAGCAGCTTACCCCCGGGACGGGATTTCAATGAGCAGTTCTTC.

The V and J genes are TRBV27 and TRBJ1-5; D is unresolved. V was pared by 0 bases and J by 6 bases, with 12 bases between. The CDR3 length is 15 residues. Germline CDR1 is MNHEY and CDR2 is SMNVEV (reference sequence). The CDR3 coding sequence is TGTGCCAGCAGTTTATCAGTCGGGAGAGGTCAGCCCCAGCATTTT. Translating gives CASSLSVGRGQPQHF.

The chain joins TRBV5-1 to TRBJ2-2; no clear D gene. This CDR3 is built from 13 residues. The V end was cut by 3 bases, the J end by 8 bases, with 11 bases between. Germline values: CDR1 SGHRS, CDR2 YFSETQ. CDR3: CASSSSTGGELFF. The CDR3 DNA reads as TGCGCCAGCAGCTCTTCCACTGGGGGGGAGCTGTTTTTT.

This chain's CDR3 is CASSESPGRVNTEAFF. The CDR3 DNA reads as TGTGCCAGCAGTGAAAGCCCGGGACGGGTGAACACTGAAGCTTTCTTT. The rearrangement uses TRBV2 and TRBJ1-1, with TRBD1 as a possible D gene (5 bases). The V gene lost 2 bases and the J gene lost 0 bases, with 13 bases spanning the gap. This CDR3 comprises 16 residues. Looked up from germline, CDR1 is SNHLY and CDR2 is FYNNEI.

The table lists this clonotype with a few counts. The V call is TRBV7-7, the J call TRBJ2-5, with 10 bases that match TRBD1. Germline assignment: CDR1 SSHAT and CDR2 FNYEAQ (reference sequence). CDR3 length: 15 amino acids. V was pared by 5 bases and J by 5 bases, with 8 bases of the junction left unmatched. The CDR3 nucleotides read TGTGCCAGCAGCCCGACAGGGGGCAATTGGGAGACCCAGTACTTC. Translated, it gives CASSPTGGNWETQYF.

A few counts support this clonotype. The J gene is TRBJ1-6, the V gene TRBV5-4; the D gene is possibly TRBD1 (6 bases). The CDR3 sequence is 16 residues long. Germline CDR1 is SGHNT and CDR2 is YYREEE (reference sequence). Trimming removed 4 bases from V and 2 bases from J, with 13 bases in between. CDR3 sequence reads: CASSLGGGTYNSPLHF. CDR3 sequence (DNA): TGTGCCAGCAGCCTGGGGGGCGGGACCTATAATTCACCCCTCCACTTT.

This clonotype was seen repeatedly, ten times or more. CDR3 in amino acids: CASSRTGNRMKPQHF. CDR3 DNA sequence: TGTGCCAGCAGCCGTACAGGGAATAGGATGAAGCCCCAGCATTTT. The J gene is TRBJ1-5, the V gene TRBV7-8; a weak D match, TRBD1 (6 bases). This CDR3 is 15 amino acids long. Per the germline V gene, CDR1 is SGHVS and CDR2 is FQNEAQ. Trimming shortened V by 5 bases and J by 8 bases, and 19 bases separated the two germline ends.

This clonotype was observed many times. This chain links TRBV11-3 with TRBJ1-1; D is ambiguous. Germline CDR1 SGHNT, CDR2 YENEEA. The ends were cut back, 5 bases at V and 2 bases at J, with 9 bases in the middle. This CDR3 contains 13 residues. CDR3 amino acids: CASSRRINTEAFF. CDR3 nucleotide sequence: TGTGCCAGCAGCCGACGAATCAACACTGAAGCTTTCTTT.

J is TRBJ2-7 and V is TRBV3-1; 7 bases fit TRBD1. This CDR3 has 15 residues. V was pared by 1 base and J by 4 bases, with 7 bases of the junction left unmatched. Germline CDR1 reads LGHDT; CDR2 reads YNNKEL (reference sequence). The CDR3 region has the DNA TGTGCCAGCAGCCAAGGACAGGGTGTTCCTTACGAGCAGTACGTC. Translating it yields CASSQGQGVPYEQYV.

This clonotype was found a few times. The chain joins TRBV11-2 to TRBJ2-7; D perhaps matches TRBD1 (6 bases). The CDR3 loop spans 13 amino acids. The V gene lost 3 bases and the J gene lost 3 bases, with 9 bases spanning the gap. CDR1 is SGHAT, CDR2 FQNNGV, per germline. Here the CDR3 reads CASSFETGYEQYV. The CDR3 DNA reads TGTGCCAGCAGCTTCGAGACAGGCTACGAGCAGTACGTC.

CDR3 DNA: TGTGCCAGTGCACAGGGGGCGGAAGATACGCAGTATTTT. This gives the protein CASAQGAEDTQYF. The V gene is TRBV19, the J gene TRBJ2-3, with 9 positions matching TRBD1. V gave up 8 bases and J gave up 5 bases; unmatched junction bases: 5. The CDR3 is 13 amino acids. Germline-derived CDR1 and CDR2 are LNHDA and SQIVND (reference sequence). Based on the CDR3 plus reference TRBV19 and TRBJ2-3, the full variable domain is DGGITQSPKYLFRKEGQNVTLSCEQNLNHDAMYWYRQDPGQGLRLIYYSQIVNDFQKGDIAEGYSVSREKKESFPLTVTSAQKNPTAFYLCASAQGAEDTQYFGPGTRLTVL.

The chain is built from TRBV24-1 and TRBJ2-3; D is unresolved. The germline CDR1 and CDR2 sequences are KGHDR and SFDVKD. The germline V and J ends were trimmed by 9 bases and 0 bases, with 6 bases remaining between them. This CDR3 spans 12 amino acids. CDR3 sequence reads: CATRASTDTQYF. CDR3 DNA sequence: TGTGCCACCCGAGCGAGCACAGATACGCAGTATTTT.

This clonotype was recorded many times. The chain couples TRBV20-1 to TRBJ2-2; 9 bases match TRBD1. CDR3 length: 15 residues. The V gene end was trimmed by 5 bases and the J gene end by 4 bases; junction bases not matched to a gene: 8. Per the germline V gene, CDR1 is DFQATT and CDR2 is SNEGSKA (reference sequence). CDR3 amino acids: CSAVPGTGITGELFF. The CDR3 DNA sequence: TGCAGTGCTGTTCCCGGGACAGGGATCACCGGGGAGCTGTTTTTT.

This clonotype has ten or more counts. The chain has TRBV6-5 and TRBJ1-4; D is unresolved. V lost 6 bases and J 0 bases, leaving 11 bases between the germline ends. Germline CDR1 and CDR2: MNHEY and SVGAGI. This CDR3 spans 15 amino acids. Here the CDR3 reads CASSDTGTTNEKLFF. The CDR3 DNA reads as TGTGCCAGCAGCGACACCGGGACAACTAATGAAAAACTGTTTTTT.

The chain employs TRBV4-1 and TRBJ2-5, with D perhaps TRBD2 (5 bases). Trimming shortened V by 4 bases and J by 5 bases, and 17 bases separated the two germline ends. This CDR3 region has 15 residues. Germline-derived CDR1 and CDR2 are MGHRA and YSYEKL. The CDR3 loop reads CASSPRPRVAETQYF. CDR3 in DNA: TGCGCCAGCAGCCCCCGACCGCGGGTGGCGGAGACCCAGTACTTC.